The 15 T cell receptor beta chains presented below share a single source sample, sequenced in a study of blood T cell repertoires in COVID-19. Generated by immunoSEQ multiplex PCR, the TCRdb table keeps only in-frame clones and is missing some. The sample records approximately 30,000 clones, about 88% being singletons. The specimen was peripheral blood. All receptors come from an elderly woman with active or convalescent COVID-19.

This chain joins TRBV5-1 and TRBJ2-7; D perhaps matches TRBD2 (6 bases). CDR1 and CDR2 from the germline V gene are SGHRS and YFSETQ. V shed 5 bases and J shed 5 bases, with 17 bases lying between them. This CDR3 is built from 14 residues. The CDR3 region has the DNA TGCGCCAGCAGTCGTATCCCAGGAGGGAACGAGCAGTACTTC. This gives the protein CASSRIPGGNEQYF.

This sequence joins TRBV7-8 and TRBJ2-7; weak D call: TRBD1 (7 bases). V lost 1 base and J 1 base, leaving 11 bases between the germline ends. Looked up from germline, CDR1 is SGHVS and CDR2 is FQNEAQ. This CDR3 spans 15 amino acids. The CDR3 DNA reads TGTGCCAGCAGCTTAGTACAGGGGAGGTCCTACGAGCAGTACTTC. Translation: CASSLVQGRSYEQYF.

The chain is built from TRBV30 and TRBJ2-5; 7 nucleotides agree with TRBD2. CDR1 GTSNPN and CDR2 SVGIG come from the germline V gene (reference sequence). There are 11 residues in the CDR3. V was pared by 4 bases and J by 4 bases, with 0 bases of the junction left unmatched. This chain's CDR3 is CAWTGGETQYF. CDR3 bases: TGTGCCTGGACGGGAGGAGAGACCCAGTACTTC.

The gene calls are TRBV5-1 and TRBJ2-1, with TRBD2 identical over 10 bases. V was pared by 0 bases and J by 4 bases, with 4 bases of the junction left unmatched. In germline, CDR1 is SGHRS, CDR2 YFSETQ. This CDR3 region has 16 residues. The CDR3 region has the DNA TGCGCCAGCAGCTTGGTAGCGGGGGGTAAATACAATGAGCAGTTCTTC. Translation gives CASSLVAGGKYNEQFF.

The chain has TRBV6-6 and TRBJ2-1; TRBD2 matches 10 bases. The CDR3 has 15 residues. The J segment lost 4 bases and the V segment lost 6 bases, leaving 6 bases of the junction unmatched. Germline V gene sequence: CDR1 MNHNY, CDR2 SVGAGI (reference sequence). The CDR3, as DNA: TGTGCCAGCAGATTAACTAGCGGGGAGTACAATGAGCAGTTCTTC. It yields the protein CASRLTSGEYNEQFF.

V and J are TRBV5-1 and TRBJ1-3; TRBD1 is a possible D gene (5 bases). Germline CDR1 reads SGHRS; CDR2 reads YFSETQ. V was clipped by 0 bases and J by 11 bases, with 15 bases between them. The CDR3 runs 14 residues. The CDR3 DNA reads TGCGCCAGCAGCTTGGACAGGTCCCCTACTCCCATATATTTT. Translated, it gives CASSLDRSPTPIYF.

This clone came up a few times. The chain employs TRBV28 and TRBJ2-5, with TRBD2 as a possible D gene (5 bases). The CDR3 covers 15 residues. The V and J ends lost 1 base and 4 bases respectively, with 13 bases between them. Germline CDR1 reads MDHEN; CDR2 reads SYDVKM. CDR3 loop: CASSLSTDRGETQYF. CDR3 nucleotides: TGTGCCAGCAGTTTATCCACCGACCGGGGAGAGACCCAGTACTTC.

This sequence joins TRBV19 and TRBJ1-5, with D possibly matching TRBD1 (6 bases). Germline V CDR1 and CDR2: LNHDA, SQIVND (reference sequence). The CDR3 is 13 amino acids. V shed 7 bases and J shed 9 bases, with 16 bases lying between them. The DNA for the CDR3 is TGTGCCAGTACCACTACAGGGCTAGGGCCCCAGCATTTT. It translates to CASTTTGLGPQHF.

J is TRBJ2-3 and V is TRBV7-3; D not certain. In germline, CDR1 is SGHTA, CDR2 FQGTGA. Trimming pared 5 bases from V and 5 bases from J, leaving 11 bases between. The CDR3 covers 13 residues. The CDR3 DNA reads TGTGCCAGCAGCCCGTCGCTCGGAGATACGCAGTATTTT. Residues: CASSPSLGDTQYF.

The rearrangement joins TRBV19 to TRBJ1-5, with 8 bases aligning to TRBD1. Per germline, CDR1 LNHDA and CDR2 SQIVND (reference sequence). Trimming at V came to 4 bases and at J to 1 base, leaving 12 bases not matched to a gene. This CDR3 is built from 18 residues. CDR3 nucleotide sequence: TGTGCCAGTAGTAACCGCAGGGGGCGCCGAGTCAGCAATCAGCCCCAGCATTTT. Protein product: CASSNRRGRRVSNQPQHF.

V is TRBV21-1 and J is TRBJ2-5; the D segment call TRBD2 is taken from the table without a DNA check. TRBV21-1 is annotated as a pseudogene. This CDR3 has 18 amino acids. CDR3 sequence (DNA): TGTGCCAGCAGCAAAGAGAGGCTAGCGGGGGCCTGCCAAGAGACCCAGTACTTC. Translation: CASSKERLAGACQETQYF.

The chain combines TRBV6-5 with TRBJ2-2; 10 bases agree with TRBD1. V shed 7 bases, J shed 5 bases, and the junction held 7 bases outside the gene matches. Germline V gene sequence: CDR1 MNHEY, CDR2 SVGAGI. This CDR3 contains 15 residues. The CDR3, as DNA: TGTGCCAGCACTACCGGGACAGGGGATACCGGGGAGCTGTTTTTT. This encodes CASTTGTGDTGELFF.

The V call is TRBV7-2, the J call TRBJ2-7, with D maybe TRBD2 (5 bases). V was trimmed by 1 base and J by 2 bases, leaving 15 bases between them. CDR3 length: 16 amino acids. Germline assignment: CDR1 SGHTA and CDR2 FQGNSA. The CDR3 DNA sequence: TGTGCCAGCAGCTTAGATGCCAGCGGCAAACCCTACGAGCAGTACTTC. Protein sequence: CASSLDASGKPYEQYF.

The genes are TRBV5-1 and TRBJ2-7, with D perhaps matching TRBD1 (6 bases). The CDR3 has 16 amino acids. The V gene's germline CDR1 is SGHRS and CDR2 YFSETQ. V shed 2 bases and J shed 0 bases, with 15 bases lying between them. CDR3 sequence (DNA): TGCGCCAGCAGCTTATCGGCAGGGGCGAGCTCCTACGAGCAGTACTTC. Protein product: CASSLSAGASSYEQYF. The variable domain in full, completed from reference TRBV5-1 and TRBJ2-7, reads KAGVTQTPRYLIKTRGQQVTLSCSPISGHRSVSWYQQTPGQGLQFLFEYFSETQRNKGNFPGRFSGRQFSNSRSEMNVSTLELGDSALYLCASSLSAGASSYEQYFGPGTRLTVT.

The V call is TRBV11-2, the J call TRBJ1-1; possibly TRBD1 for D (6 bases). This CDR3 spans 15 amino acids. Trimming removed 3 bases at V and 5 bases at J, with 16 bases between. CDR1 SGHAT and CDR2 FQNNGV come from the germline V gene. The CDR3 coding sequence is TGTGCCAGCAGCTTGGCCCGGGCAGGGGAGACTGAAGCTTTCTTT. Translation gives CASSLARAGETEAFF.